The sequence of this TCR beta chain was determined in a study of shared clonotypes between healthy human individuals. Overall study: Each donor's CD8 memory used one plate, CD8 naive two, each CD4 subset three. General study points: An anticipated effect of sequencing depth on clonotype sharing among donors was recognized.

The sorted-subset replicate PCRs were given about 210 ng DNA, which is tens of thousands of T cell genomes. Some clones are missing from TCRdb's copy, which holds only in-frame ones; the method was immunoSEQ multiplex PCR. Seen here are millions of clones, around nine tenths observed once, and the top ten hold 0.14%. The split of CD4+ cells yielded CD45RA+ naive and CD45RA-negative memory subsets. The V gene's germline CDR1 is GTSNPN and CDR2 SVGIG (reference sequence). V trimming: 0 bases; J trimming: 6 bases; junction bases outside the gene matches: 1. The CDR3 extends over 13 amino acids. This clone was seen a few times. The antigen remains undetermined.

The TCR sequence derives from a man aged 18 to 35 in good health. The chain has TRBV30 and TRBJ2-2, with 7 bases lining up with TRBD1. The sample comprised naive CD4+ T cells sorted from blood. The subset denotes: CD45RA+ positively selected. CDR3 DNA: TGTGCCTGGAGTGTAGGGACAGCCGGGGAGCTGTTTTTT. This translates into CAWSVGTAGELFF.